This T cell receptor beta chain was sequenced during a study of CD8+CD57+ T cells in acquired aplastic anemia. Only patients with CD8+CD57+ cell expansion on flow cytometry were chosen for sequencing. The CDR3 length is 15 residues. Per germline, CDR1 LGHDT and CDR2 YNNKEL (reference sequence). The trim removed 3 bases at V and 8 bases at J, leaving 10 bases unmatched. Profiling of TCR beta VDJ combinations and CDR3 sequences used genomic DNA as template. TCRdb used MiXCR to reprocess the reads, holding one entry per CDR3 protein. In the table there are approximately 180,000 distinct CDR3 sequences, around 48% of which are singletons.

This TCR derives from a human donor with aplastic anemia. The sample taken for sequencing was sorted CD4+, CD8+, or CD8+CD57+ T cells (not recorded which) from PBMCs. The rearrangement uses TRBV3-1 and TRBJ2-1; 7 bases are a match to TRBD2. Written as DNA, the CDR3 is TGTGCCAGCAGCCACCAGCGGGGCCAGGCGGATGAGCAGTTCTTC. Amino acids: CASSHQRGQADEQFF.